Listed below are T cell receptor beta chains from one sample, sequenced in a study of T cell repertoires in cytomegalovirus infection. TCRdb called the reads again in MiXCR, with one record for every CDR3 protein. This sample has about 830,000 distinct CDR3 sequences, with about 33% found just once. No antigens are known for them. The sequenced sample was cultured CD8+ T cells from PBMCs, obtained from culture after CMV antigen stimulation. The origin of the receptors is a human donor in good health (CMV status not recorded). Some clones in this sample may be carry-over from other donors' samples. Both conserved end residues are part of each CDR3. A D gene is named only where the DNA matches it firmly. Clone size is stated in some rows and not others, as once, few, many or a class when expanded.

clone size | J gene | D gene | V gene | CDR3 DNA | CDR3 protein
. | TRBJ2-1 | . | TRBV6-5 | TGTGCCAGCAGTTCGCAGGGCCCAATGGTGGATGAGCAGTTCTTC | CASSSQGPMVDEQFF
. | TRBJ2-7 | . | TRBV25-1 | TGTGCCAGCAGCAAGGACCTTTCCTACGAGCAGTACTTC | CASSKDLSYEQYF
few | TRBJ1-5 | . | TRBV12-3/TRBV12-4 | TGTGCCAGCAGTTTCCCTGAGCGGGGCGACCAGCCCCAGCATTTT | CASSFPERGDQPQHF
. | TRBJ2-1 | . | TRBV5-1 | TGCGCCAGCAGGGAGGGGAGTAACAATGAGCAGTTCTTC | CASREGSNNEQFF
. | TRBJ2-3 | . | TRBV10-3 | TGTGCCATCAGGGGGGATATTACGCAGTATTTT | CAIRGDITQYF
. | TRBJ1-4 | . | TRBV7-8 | TGTGCCAGCACTATCTCGGTCCGTGACAGTAATGAAAAACTGTTTTTT | CASTISVRDSNEKLFF
many | TRBJ1-2 | . | TRBV12-3/TRBV12-4 | TGTGCCAGCAGTTTAGTTGCGGGGGGCAACTATGGCTACACCTTC | CASSLVAGGNYGYTF
. | TRBJ2-5 | TRBD2 | TRBV12-5 | TGTGCTAGTGGTACGCGGACTAGCGGGGGGGGAGAGACCCAGTACTTC | CASGTRTSGGGETQYF
few | TRBJ2-3 | TRBD1 | TRBV27 | TGTGCCAGCAGTTTTGACAGGGGTTTTTTTGGGTACACAGATACGCAGTATTTT | CASSFDRGFFGYTDTQYF
many | TRBJ1-5 | . | TRBV6-5 | TGTGCCAGCAGTTACGGTAGCAATCAGCCCCAGCATTTT | CASSYGSNQPQHF
. | TRBJ1-5 | TRBD1 | TRBV20-1 | TGCAGTGCTAGAGATTTCTCCGGACAGGGAAATCAGCCCCAGCATTTT | CSARDFSGQGNQPQHF
few | TRBJ2-3 | . | TRBV7-9 | TGTGCCAGCAGCTTCAGGGAAGGAAGCACAGATACGCAGTATTTT | CASSFREGSTDTQYF
few | TRBJ1-4 | TRBD1 | TRBV9 | TGTGCCAGCAGCGTGGGACAGTCGAAATATGAAAAACTGTTTTTT | CASSVGQSKYEKLFF
. | TRBJ2-3 | . | TRBV4-1 | TGCGCCAGCACCCGGAGGCAGGCGAGCACAGATACGCAGTATTTT | CASTRRQASTDTQYF
few | TRBJ2-1 | . | TRBV10-3 | TGTGCCATCACCGTCACCGTCACTAGTCAAAAGAATGAGCAGTTCTTC | CAITVTVTSQKNEQFF
few | TRBJ2-5 | . | TRBV7-9 | TGTGCCAGCAGCCCCCGGACAGTCTACCTAGAGACCCAGTACTTC | CASSPRTVYLETQYF
. | TRBJ2-7 | . | TRBV10-3 | TGTGCCATCAAGGGTGGAGGGGGAACGAGTGACGAGCAGTACTTC | CAIKGGGGTSDEQYF
. | TRBJ1-5 | . | TRBV7-2 | TGTGCCAGCAGCTTTAGGGCCCTAGACCAGCCCCAGCATTTT | CASSFRALDQPQHF
. | TRBJ1-5 | . | TRBV15 | TGTGCCACCAGCAGATGGAGGGGGAATCAGCCCCAGCATTTT | CATSRWRGNQPQHF
. | TRBJ2-1 | TRBD1 | TRBV7-9 | TGTGCCAGCAGCTCCCCGGGACAGGGGGCAAGAGATGAGCAGTTCTTC | CASSSPGQGARDEQFF
. | TRBJ2-3 | . | TRBV2 | TGTGCCAGCAGTGGTCCGGGGGTAGCAGATACGCAGTATTTT | CASSGPGVADTQYF
. | TRBJ1-1 | . | TRBV6-8 | TGTGCCAGCCTCCGGGGGCGGAACACTGAAGCTTTCTTT | CASLRGRNTEAFF
. | TRBJ1-5 | . | TRBV7-8 | TGTGCCAGCAGCTTAGGAGCAGGGTGGGAGCCCCAGCATTTT | CASSLGAGWEPQHF
few | TRBJ1-2 | . | TRBV6-2/TRBV6-3 | TGTGCCAGCAGACCGACGGAATATGGCTACACCTTC | CASRPTEYGYTF
few | TRBJ2-1 | . | TRBV2 | TGTGCCAACATGAACAGGGCCGGGGATGAGCAGTTCTTC | CANMNRAGDEQFF
few | TRBJ2-1 | TRBD2 | TRBV5-1 | TGCGCCAGCATCGGACCGGGACTAGCGGGGGGCAATGAGCAGTTCTTC | CASIGPGLAGGNEQFF
. | TRBJ1-5 | TRBD1 | TRBV28 | TGTGCCAGCAGTTTCTCGTTCGGGAGGGACAGGGACGGGAGCAATCAGCCCCAGCATTTT | CASSFSFGRDRDGSNQPQHF
. | TRBJ1-1 | . | TRBV7-6 | TGTGTCACTCCACCGGGGGCGAACACTGAAGCTTTCTTT | CVTPPGANTEAFF
. | TRBJ1-1 | . | TRBV5-1 | TGCGCCAGCAGCTTATCGGCGCTGGGAGGGCACACTGAAGCTTTCTTT | CASSLSALGGHTEAFF
few | TRBJ2-1 | TRBD1 | TRBV27 | TGTGCCAGCAGTTTAGGGACAGGGGTCCCAGAGCAGTTCTTC | CASSLGTGVPEQFF
. | TRBJ2-7 | . | TRBV7-2 | TGTGCCAGCAGCTCCAACTTCTACGAGCAGTACTTC | CASSSNFYEQYF
. | TRBJ1-5 | . | TRBV6-6 | TGTGCCAGCAGTTACACGGCCGGGAATCAGCCCCAGCATTTT | CASSYTAGNQPQHF
. | TRBJ2-7 | . | TRBV6-8 | TGTGCCAGCAGTTACTCGTCTAGATATGAGCAGTACTTC | CASSYSSRYEQYF
. | TRBJ2-7 | TRBD1 | TRBV5-5 | TGTGCCAGCATCGGACAGGCCGGCGAGCAGTACTTC | CASIGQAGEQYF
. | TRBJ2-5 | TRBD1 | TRBV7-6 | TGTGCCAGCAGCTTATCGAGGACAGGGAGCAATAGGGAGATCCAGTACTTC | CASSLSRTGSNREIQYF
. | TRBJ1-1 | TRBD1 | TRBV7-6 | TGTGCCAGCAGCCGAAACGACAGGGCCACTGAAGCTTTCTTT | CASSRNDRATEAFF
. | TRBJ1-1 | . | TRBV19 | TGTGCCAGTAGTCCCCTATTGAACACTGAAGCTTTCTTT | CASSPLLNTEAFF
. | TRBJ1-2 | TRBD1 | TRBV29-1 | TGCAGCGTTTGGACAGGGGATCCTAACTATGGCTACACCTTC | CSVWTGDPNYGYTF
many | TRBJ2-3 | TRBD2 | TRBV7-8 | TGTGCCAGCAGCCCTTGGACTAGTGGCACAGATACGCAGTATTTT | CASSPWTSGTDTQYF
. | TRBJ2-7 | . | TRBV19 | TGTGCCAGTAGTATGGACTACCGGGACCCAATCTCCTACGAGCAGTACTTC | CASSMDYRDPISYEQYF
many | TRBJ2-3 | . | TRBV7-9 | TGTGCCAGCAGCTTATATCAGGGTTCCACAGATACGCAGTATTTT | CASSLYQGSTDTQYF
many | TRBJ1-1 | . | TRBV7-2 | TGTGCCAGCAGCTTAGCGTTGGTAGGGAGGTCGAACACTGAAGCTTTCTTT | CASSLALVGRSNTEAFF
. | TRBJ1-5 | . | TRBV14 | TGTGCCAGCAGCCAAGTAGGGGATAGCAATCAGCCCCAGCATTTT | CASSQVGDSNQPQHF
few | TRBJ1-1 | . | TRBV27 | TGTGCCAGCAGTTTAGGGCGTTGGACTGAAGCTTTCTTT | CASSLGRWTEAFF
. | TRBJ2-5 | TRBD2 | TRBV7-8 | TGTGCCAGCAGCCCCCTGACTAGCGGGGGGCTTAGAGGGGAGACCCAGTACTTC | CASSPLTSGGLRGETQYF
. | TRBJ2-4 | . | TRBV6-6 | TGTGCCAGCTCCGAACTGTGGGGGACAACTGGGGACATTCAGTACTTC | CASSELWGTTGDIQYF
. | TRBJ1-2 | . | TRBV9 | TGTGCCAGCAGCCCGTGGGACAACTATGGCTACACCTTC | CASSPWDNYGYTF
. | TRBJ1-5 | . | TRBV4-1 | TGCGCCAGCAGCCAAGGTGAAGGGGCAAACCTAGACAATCAGCCCCAGCATTTT | CASSQGEGANLDNQPQHF
few | TRBJ2-3 | TRBD2 | TRBV12-3/TRBV12-4 | TGTGCCAGCAGTCCACACGAGCGGGGGGCGAGCACAGATACGCAGTATTTT | CASSPHERGASTDTQYF
many | TRBJ2-7 | . | TRBV7-6 | TGTGCCAGCAGCTTAAACGTCGCGACGGAATCCTACGAGCAGTACTTC | CASSLNVATESYEQYF